The present entry profiles one T cell receptor (beta chain) with its context. What it binds is unknown. This sample also contains other DNA sequences that code for the same CDR3. Clones were sequenced by immunoSEQ multiplex PCR, and TCRdb holds only the in-frame ones, with some missing. This sample has some 500,000 clones, with approximately 95% found just once. The CDR3 has 11 residues. Trimming at V came to 4 bases and at J to 4 bases, leaving 0 bases not matched to a gene. CDR1 and CDR2 from the germline V gene are GTSNPN and SVGIG (reference sequence). All donors were healthy HIV-negative adults lacking recent acute infections or vaccinations. The source of the sample is a study of shared clonotypes between healthy human individuals. Study-wide results and limits: The study found lower generation probabilities in non-shared clonotypes than in those shared by all four donors.

The chain uses TRBV30 and TRBJ2-7; 8 bases align to TRBD2. Sequenced input: naive CD4+ T cells sorted from blood. Subset described: CD45RA+ positively selected. The receptor was isolated from a woman in her 30s in good health. CDR3 amino acids: CAWTSGYEQYF. DNA for the CDR3: TGTGCCTGGACTAGCGGGTACGAGCAGTACTTC.